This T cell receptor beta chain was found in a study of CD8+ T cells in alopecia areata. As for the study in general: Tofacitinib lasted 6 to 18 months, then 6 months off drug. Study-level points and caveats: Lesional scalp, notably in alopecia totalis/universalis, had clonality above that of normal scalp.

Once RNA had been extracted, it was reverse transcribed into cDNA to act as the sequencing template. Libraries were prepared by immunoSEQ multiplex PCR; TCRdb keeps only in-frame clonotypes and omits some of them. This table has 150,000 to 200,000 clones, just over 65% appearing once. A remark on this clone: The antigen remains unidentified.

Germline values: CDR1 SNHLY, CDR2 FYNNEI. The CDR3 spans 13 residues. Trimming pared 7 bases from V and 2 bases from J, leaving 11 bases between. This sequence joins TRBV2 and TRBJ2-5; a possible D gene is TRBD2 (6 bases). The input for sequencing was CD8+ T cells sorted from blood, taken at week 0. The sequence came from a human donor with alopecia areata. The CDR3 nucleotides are TGTGCCAGCAACCCGGGGGATCAAGAGACCCAGTACTTC. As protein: CASNPGDQETQYF.